These T cell receptor beta chains were read from a single sample in a study of T cells in Graves' hyperthyroidism and ophthalmopathy. TCRdb re-called the multiplex PCR reads with MiXCR, one entry per CDR3 protein. The sample lists over 250,000 distinct CDR3 sequences; 20% to 25% were seen once. Material: blood. Receptors originate from a man aged 35-49 years with Graves' hyperthyroidism that later progressed to Graves' ophthalmopathy. Each CDR3 is given without its conserved first and last residue. A D gene is named only where the DNA matches it firmly.

d_call j_call v_call cdr3_aa
NA TRBJ1-2 TRBV6-1 ASSDRVGRYGYT
TRBD2 TRBJ2-7 TRBV30 AWTSGSTSEQY
TRBD1 TRBJ2-7 TRBV9 ASSVAVQGAHEQY
TRBD1 TRBJ2-4 TRBV7-2 ASSPRDRNIQY
NA TRBJ1-1 TRBV9 ASSSHPENTEAF
NA TRBJ1-1 TRBV6-2/TRBV6-3 ASSYPDRGHGGAEAF
NA TRBJ1-1 TRBV3-1 ASSPNYRMNTEAF
TRBD1 TRBJ1-2 TRBV6-5 ASSRTGGYGYT
NA TRBJ2-5 TRBV2 ASSGMIRETQY
NA TRBJ1-1 TRBV29-1 SVVGRKNTEAF
NA TRBJ2-7 TRBV15 ATSRQGYEQY
NA TRBJ1-1 TRBV20-1 SARPGSLNTEAF
TRBD1 TRBJ1-1 TRBV7-2 ASSLGTGPANTEAF
NA TRBJ2-7 TRBV24-1 ATSAPGSYEQY
NA TRBJ1-1 TRBV6-5 ASSISGVAEAF